Only a few counts were recorded for the clone carrying this T cell receptor beta chain. Profiling relied on immunoSEQ multiplex PCR, and the TCRdb table lists in-frame clones only, not all of them. The table shows approximately 190,000 clones, with 80% to 90% occurring only once. Germline loops: CDR1 MDHEN, CDR2 SYDVKM. Trimming shortened V by 3 bases and J by 4 bases, and 10 bases separated the two germline ends. This CDR3 contains 14 residues. The sample belongs to a study of blood T cell repertoires in COVID-19. Study at large: Whether acute or convalescent, the COVID-19 samples came from the United States, Italy and Spain. Sample material is recorded as cDNA or gDNA derived from T cells, B-cell-depleted T cells, or PBMCs.

Sequencing input: peripheral blood. The rearrangement uses TRBV28 and TRBJ1-3, with D tentatively TRBD1 (5 bases). This clonotype originated in an elderly man with acute or convalescent COVID-19. The CDR3 coding sequence is TGTGCCAGCAGTTTCTCCGACAGAGGAAACACCATATATTTT. Protein product: CASSFSDRGNTIYF. The full variable domain, its missing parts supplied by reference TRBV28 and TRBJ1-3, is DVKVTQSSRYLVKRTGEKVFLECVQDMDHENMFWYRQDPGLGLRLIYFSYDVKMKEKGDIPEGYSVSREKKERFSLILESASTNQTSMYLCASSFSDRGNTIYFGEGSWLTVV.